This TCR beta chain was captured in a study of cytomegalovirus exposure and HLA in healthy donors. Study information: A prior study identified 117 million unique TCR beta sequences from roughly 180 million T cells. Researchers found that more than 70% of fewer than 450 genotyped donors fell within the Caucasian-associated ancestry cluster. Findings and caveats of the study: Among immune exposure information, only CMV serostatus was available. HLA allele associations emerged for 15,000 to 20,000 TCR beta sequences in a later analysis, at 0.05 false discovery rate.

The CDR3 extends over 15 amino acids. J gave up 6 bases and V 5 bases, and 6 bases lay outside the gene matches. Germline lookup yields CDR1 SGHTA and CDR2 FQGTGA. Researchers ran the PCR with 60 Vbeta and 13 Jbeta primers. Clones were read by immunoSEQ multiplex PCR, and TCRdb kept only the in-frame ones, dropping some. The sample lists 210,000 or so clones; around 73% were seen once. Comments on this clone: Antigen specificity is unknown.

The rearrangement uses TRBV7-3 and TRBJ2-2, with 10 bases fitting TRBD1. Sequencing was done on a sample of PBMCs. This clonotype originated in a woman in her 30s in good health and CMV-seropositive. CDR3 protein: CASSPGQGGPGELFF. Here the CDR3 DNA reads TGTGCCAGCAGCCCCGGACAGGGGGGTCCCGGGGAGCTGTTTTTT.